The clone carrying this TCR beta chain appeared a single time. Antigen: not known. This record comes from a study of T cell responses to AZD1222 COVID-19 vaccine. Assay used: immunoSEQ multiplex PCR; TCRdb lists only in-frame clones, some missing. The table lists 90,000 to 100,000 clones, around nine tenths of them singletons. The J segment lost 5 bases and the V segment lost 3 bases, leaving 6 bases of the junction unmatched. Germline V gene lookup returns CDR1 MGHRA and CDR2 YSYEKL. The CDR3 consists of 14 residues. Study-level findings and limits: Unmutated regions of variants are reportedly targeted by nearly half of spike-specific TCRs. With dominance at 160-218 and 743-854, vaccine-associated CD4 TCRs spanned spike.

The source was peripheral blood, collected on day 0 of AZD1222 vaccination. The V gene is TRBV4-1, the J gene TRBJ1-2; TRBD1 agrees at 7 bases. The TCR originated in an adult in good health. The CDR3 loop is CASSQARTGYGYTF. The CDR3, as DNA: TGCGCCAGCAGCCAGGCCCGGACAGGTTATGGCTACACCTTC.